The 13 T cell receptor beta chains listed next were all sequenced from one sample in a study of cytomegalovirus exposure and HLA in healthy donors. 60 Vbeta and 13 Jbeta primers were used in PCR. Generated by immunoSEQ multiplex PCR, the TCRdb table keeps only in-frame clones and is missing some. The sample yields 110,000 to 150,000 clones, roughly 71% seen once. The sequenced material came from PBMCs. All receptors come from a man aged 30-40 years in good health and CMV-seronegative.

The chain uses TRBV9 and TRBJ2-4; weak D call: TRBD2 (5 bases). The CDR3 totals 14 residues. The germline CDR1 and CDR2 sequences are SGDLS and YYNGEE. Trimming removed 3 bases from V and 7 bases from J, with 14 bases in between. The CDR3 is CASSADSTGNIQYF. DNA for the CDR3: TGTGCCAGCAGCGCGGACTCAACCGGCAACATTCAGTACTTC. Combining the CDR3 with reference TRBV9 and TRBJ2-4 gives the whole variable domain DSGVTQTPKHLITATGQRVTLRCSPRSGDLSVYWYQQSLDQGLQFLIQYYNGEERAKGNILERFSAQQFPDLHSELNLSSLELGDSALYFCASSADSTGNIQYFGAGTRLSVL.

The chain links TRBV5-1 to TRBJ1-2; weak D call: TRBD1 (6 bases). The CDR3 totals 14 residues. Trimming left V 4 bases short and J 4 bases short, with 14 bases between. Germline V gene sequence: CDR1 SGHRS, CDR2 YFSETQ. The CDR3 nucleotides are TGCGCCAGCAGCATCGACAGGACCAGCTATGGCTACACCTTC. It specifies CASSIDRTSYGYTF.

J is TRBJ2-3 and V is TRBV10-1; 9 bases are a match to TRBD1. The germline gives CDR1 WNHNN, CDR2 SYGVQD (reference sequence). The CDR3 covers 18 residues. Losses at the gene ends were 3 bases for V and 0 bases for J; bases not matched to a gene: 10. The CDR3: CASSDPGQGLPSTDTQYF. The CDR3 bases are TGCGCCAGCAGTGACCCGGGACAGGGTCTTCCTAGCACAGATACGCAGTATTTT.

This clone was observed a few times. CDR3 nucleotide sequence: TGTGCCAGCTCCAGTGGGGACAGGGCCTACGAGCAGTACTTC. This translates into CASSSGDRAYEQYF. This rearrangement joins TRBV28 to TRBJ2-7, with 9 bases fitting TRBD1. CDR1 MDHEN and CDR2 SYDVKM come from the germline V gene. V lost 8 bases, J lost 2 bases, and 7 bases stayed unmatched. The CDR3 length is 14 residues. The complete variable domain, with remaining parts taken from reference TRBV28 and TRBJ2-7, reads DVKVTQSSRYLVKRTGEKVFLECVQDMDHENMFWYRQDPGLGLRLIYFSYDVKMKEKGDIPEGYSVSREKKERFSLILESASTNQTSMYLCASSSGDRAYEQYFGPGTRLTVT.

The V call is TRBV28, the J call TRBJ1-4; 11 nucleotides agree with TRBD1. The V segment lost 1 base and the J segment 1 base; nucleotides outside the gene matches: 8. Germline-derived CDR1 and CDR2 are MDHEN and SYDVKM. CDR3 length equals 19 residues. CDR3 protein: CASSLYISGQGGTNEKLFF. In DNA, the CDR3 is TGTGCCAGCAGTTTATATATTTCGGGACAGGGGGGAACTAATGAAAAACTGTTTTTT.

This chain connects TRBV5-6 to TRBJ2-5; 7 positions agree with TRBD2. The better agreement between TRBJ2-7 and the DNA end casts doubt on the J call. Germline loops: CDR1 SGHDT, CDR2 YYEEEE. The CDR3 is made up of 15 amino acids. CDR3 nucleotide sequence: TGTGCCAGCAGCGCCCTCGGGGGGAACTCCTACGAGCAGTACTTC. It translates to CASSALGGNSYEQYF.

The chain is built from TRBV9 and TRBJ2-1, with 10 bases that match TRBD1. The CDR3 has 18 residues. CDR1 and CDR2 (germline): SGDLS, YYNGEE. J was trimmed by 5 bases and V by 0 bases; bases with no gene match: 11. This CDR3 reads CASSVGSGQGVRNNEQFF. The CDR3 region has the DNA TGTGCCAGCAGCGTAGGGTCCGGACAGGGGGTGAGGAACAATGAGCAGTTCTTC.

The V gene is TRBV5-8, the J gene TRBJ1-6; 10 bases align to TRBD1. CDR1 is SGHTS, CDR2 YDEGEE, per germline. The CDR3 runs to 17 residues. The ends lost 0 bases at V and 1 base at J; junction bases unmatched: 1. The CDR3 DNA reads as TGTGCCAGCAGCTTGGGGGGACAGGGGTCCTATAATTCACCCCTCCACTTT. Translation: CASSLGGQGSYNSPLHF.

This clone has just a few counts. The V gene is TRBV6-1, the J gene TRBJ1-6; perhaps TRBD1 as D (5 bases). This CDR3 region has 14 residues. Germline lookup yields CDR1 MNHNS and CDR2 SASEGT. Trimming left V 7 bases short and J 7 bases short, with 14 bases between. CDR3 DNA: TGTGCCAGCAACTGGCAGGGAAGCAATTCACCCCTCCACTTT. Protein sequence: CASNWQGSNSPLHF.

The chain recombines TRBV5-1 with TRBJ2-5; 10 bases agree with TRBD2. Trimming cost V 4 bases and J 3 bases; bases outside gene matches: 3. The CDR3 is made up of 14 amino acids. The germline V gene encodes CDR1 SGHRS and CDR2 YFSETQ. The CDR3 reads CASSATSGEETQYF. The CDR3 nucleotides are TGCGCCAGCAGCGCCACTAGCGGGGAAGAGACCCAGTACTTC.

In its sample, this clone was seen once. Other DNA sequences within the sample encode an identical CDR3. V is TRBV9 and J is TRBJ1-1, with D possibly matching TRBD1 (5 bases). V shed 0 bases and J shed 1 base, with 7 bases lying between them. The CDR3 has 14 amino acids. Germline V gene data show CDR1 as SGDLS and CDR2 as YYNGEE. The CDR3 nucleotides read TGTGCCAGCAGCGTAGGGGGCGCGAACACTGAAGCTTTCTTT. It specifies CASSVGGANTEAFF. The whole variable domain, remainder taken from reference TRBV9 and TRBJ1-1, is DSGVTQTPKHLITATGQRVTLRCSPRSGDLSVYWYQQSLDQGLQFLIQYYNGEERAKGNILERFSAQQFPDLHSELNLSSLELGDSALYFCASSVGGANTEAFFGQGTRLTVV.

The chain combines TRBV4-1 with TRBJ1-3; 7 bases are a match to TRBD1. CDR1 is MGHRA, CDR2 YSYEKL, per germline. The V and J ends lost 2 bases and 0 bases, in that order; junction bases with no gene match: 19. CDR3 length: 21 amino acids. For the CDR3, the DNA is TGCGCCAGCAGCCAAACCGGGAACAAAGGGGGCCTGTTTTTCTCTGGAAACACCATATATTTT. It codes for CASSQTGNKGGLFFSGNTIYF.

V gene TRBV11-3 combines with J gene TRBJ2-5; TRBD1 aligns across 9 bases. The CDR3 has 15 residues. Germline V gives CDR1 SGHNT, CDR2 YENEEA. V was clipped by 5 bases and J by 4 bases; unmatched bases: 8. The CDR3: CASSPGDREGETQYF. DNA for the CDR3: TGTGCCAGCAGCCCTGGGGACAGGGAGGGAGAGACCCAGTACTTC.